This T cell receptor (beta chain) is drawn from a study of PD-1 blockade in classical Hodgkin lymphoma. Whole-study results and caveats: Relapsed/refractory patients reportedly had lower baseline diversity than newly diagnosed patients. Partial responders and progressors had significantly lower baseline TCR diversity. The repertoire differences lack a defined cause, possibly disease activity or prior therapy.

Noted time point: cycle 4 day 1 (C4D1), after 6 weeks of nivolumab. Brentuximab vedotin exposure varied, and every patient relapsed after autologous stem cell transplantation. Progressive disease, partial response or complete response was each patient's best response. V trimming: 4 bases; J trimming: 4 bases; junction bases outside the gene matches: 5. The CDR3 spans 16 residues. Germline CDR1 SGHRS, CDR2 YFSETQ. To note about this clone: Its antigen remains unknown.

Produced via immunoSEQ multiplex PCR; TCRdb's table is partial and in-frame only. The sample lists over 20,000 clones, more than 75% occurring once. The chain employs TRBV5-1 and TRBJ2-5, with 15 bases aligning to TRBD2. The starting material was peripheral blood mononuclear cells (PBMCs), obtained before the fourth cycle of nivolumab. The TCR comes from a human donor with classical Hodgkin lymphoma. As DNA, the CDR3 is TGCGCCAGCAGCGTCGGGACTAGCGGGGGGTCAGAGACCCAGTACTTC. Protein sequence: CASSVGTSGGSETQYF.